This entry concerns a single T cell receptor beta chain. RNA transcripts gave rise to amplified TCR beta CDR3 regions. The HTBI primer set drove a first-round RT-PCR of the TCR CDR3. Using its own MiXCR run on the multiplex PCR reads, TCRdb lists one record per CDR3 protein. The data contain a few hundred thousand distinct CDR3 sequences, roughly 25% of them singletons. This entry is derived from a study of T cells in Graves' hyperthyroidism and ophthalmopathy. V was trimmed by 0 bases and J by 8 bases, leaving 5 bases between them. This CDR3 is built from 12 residues. Material: blood. This receptor was obtained from a man aged 50 to 60 with Graves' hyperthyroidism. The chain joins TRBV12-3 or TRBV12-4 to TRBJ2-4; D is unresolved. CDR3 in DNA: TGTGCCAGCAGTTTAGCGGGTGACATTCAGTACTTC. This encodes CASSLAGDIQYF.